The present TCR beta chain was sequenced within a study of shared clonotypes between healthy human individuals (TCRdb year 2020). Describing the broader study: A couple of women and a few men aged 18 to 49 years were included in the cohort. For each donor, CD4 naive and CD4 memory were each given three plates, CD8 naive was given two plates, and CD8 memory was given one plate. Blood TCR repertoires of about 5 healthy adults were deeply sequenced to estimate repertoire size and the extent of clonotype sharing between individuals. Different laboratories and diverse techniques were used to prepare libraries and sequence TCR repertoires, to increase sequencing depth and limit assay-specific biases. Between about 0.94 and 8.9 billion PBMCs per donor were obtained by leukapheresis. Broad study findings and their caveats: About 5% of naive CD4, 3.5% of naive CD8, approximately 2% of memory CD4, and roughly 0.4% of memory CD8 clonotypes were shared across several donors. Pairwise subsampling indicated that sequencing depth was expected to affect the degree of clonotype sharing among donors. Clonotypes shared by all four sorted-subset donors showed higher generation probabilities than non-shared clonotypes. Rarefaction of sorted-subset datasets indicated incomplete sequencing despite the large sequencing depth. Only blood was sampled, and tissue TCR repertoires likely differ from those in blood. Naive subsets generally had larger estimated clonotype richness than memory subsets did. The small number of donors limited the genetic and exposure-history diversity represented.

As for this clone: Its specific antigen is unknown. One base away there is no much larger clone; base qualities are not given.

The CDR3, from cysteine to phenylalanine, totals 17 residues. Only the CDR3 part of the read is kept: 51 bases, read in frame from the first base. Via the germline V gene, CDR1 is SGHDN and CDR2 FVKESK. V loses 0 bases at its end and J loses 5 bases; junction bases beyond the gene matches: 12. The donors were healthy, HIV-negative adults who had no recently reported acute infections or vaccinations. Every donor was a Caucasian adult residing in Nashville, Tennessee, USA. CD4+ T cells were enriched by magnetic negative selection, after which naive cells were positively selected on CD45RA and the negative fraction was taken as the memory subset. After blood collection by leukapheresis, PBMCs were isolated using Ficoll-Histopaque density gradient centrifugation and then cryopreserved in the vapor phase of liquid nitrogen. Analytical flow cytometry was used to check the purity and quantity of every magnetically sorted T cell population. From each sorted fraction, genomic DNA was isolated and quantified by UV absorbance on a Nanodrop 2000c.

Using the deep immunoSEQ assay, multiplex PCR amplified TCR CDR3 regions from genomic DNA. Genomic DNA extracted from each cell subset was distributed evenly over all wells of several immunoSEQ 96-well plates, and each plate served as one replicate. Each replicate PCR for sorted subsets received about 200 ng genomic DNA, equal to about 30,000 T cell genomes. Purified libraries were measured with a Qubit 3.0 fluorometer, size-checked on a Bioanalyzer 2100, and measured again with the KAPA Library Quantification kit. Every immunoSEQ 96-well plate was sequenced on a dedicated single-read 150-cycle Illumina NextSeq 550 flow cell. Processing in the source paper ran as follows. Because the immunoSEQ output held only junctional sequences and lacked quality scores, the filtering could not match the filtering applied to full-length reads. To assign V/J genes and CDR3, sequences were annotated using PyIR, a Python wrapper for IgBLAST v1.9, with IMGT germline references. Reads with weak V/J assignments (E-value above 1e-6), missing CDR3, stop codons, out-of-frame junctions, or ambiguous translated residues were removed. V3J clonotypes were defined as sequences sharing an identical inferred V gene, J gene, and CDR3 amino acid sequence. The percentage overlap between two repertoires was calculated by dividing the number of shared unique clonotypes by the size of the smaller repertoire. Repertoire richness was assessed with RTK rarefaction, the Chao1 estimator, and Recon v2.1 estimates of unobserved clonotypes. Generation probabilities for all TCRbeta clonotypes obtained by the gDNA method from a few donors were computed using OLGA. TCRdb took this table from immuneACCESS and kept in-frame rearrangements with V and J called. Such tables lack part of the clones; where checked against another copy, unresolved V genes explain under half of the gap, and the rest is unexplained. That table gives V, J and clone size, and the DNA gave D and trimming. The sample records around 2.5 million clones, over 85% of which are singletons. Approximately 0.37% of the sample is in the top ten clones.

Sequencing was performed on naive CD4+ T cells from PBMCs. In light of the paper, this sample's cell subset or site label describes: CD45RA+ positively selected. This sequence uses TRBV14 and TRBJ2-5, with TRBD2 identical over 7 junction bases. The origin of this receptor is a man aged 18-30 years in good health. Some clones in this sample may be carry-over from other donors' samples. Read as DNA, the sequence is TGTGCCAGCAGCCAAGAGTTACCCGTGGTGCGGGAGGAGACCCAGTACTTC. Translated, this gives CASSQELPVVREETQYF.